This is a list of T cell receptor beta chains from one sample in a study of blood T cells in healthy people across ages. In TCRdb, the 5' RACE reads were re-called with MiXCR into one record per CDR3 protein. The sample holds fewer than 1,200,000 distinct CDR3 sequences; 20% to 25% are singletons and the top ten take around 0.7%. These same records also appear under a second study, on T cells of mothers and their children.

The sequenced sample was blood. The receptors were gathered from a girl aged 2 to 9 in good health. The CDR3 runs from the conserved cysteine through the conserved F or W. Each record gives: D gene, clone size, J gene, V gene, CDR3 protein, CDR3 DNA. The D gene is left open where the match is weak. Part of the rows lack a size; the others show once, few, many or a class for expanded clones.

TRBD2,NA,TRBJ2-5,TRBV11-2,CASQQARGGRGQETQYF,TGTGCCAGCCAACAAGCCCGGGGCGGGAGGGGGCAAGAGACCCAGTACTTC
NA,few,TRBJ2-7,TRBV13,CASSFTESSYEQYF,TGTGCCAGCAGCTTTACCGAGAGCTCCTACGAGCAGTACTTC
TRBD2,few,TRBJ2-5,TRBV29-1,CSATEREWVQETQYF,TGCAGCGCAACGGAGCGGGAGTGGGTACAAGAGACCCAGTACTTC
NA,NA,TRBJ2-7,TRBV5-6,CASSGGSHEQYF,TGTGCCAGCAGCGGAGGTTCCCACGAGCAGTACTTC
NA,few,TRBJ2-2,TRBV28,CASISREGKGPGGLFF,TGTGCCAGCATAAGTCGTGAGGGGAAGGGTCCCGGGGGGCTGTTTTTT
NA,few,TRBJ2-5,TRBV7-9,CASRLTAEETQYF,TGTGCCAGCAGGTTGACAGCCGAAGAGACCCAGTACTTC
NA,NA,TRBJ2-3,TRBV4-1,CASSQERTTDTQYF,TGCGCCAGCAGCCAAGAGAGGACCACAGATACGCAGTATTTT
NA,NA,TRBJ2-7,TRBV12-3/TRBV12-4,CASGSTSPYEQYF,TGTGCCAGCGGATCAACTAGTCCGTACGAGCAGTACTTC
TRBD1,NA,TRBJ2-7,TRBV28,CASSFSGTGTLDEQYF,TGTGCCAGCAGTTTCTCCGGGACAGGGACCTTGGACGAGCAGTACTTC
TRBD2,NA,TRBJ2-3,TRBV13,CASSFPSGSTDTQYF,TGTGCCAGCAGCTTTCCTAGCGGCAGCACAGATACGCAGTATTTT
TRBD2,NA,TRBJ2-5,TRBV9,CASSVSLAGGETQYF,TGTGCCAGCAGCGTAAGCCTAGCGGGAGGGGAGACCCAGTACTTC
NA,NA,TRBJ2-7,TRBV16,CASSQVEGGYEQYF,TGTGCCAGCAGCCAAGTGGAGGGCGGGTACGAGCAGTACTTC
NA,NA,TRBJ1-1,TRBV2,CASSESAGATDEAFF,TGTGCCAGCAGTGAATCAGCAGGCGCCACGGATGAAGCTTTCTTT
TRBD1,few,TRBJ2-5,TRBV19,CASSTGQGEAQYF,TGTGCCAGTAGTACGGGACAGGGAGAGGCCCAGTACTTC
TRBD2,NA,TRBJ2-5,TRBV20-1,CSARRGGRYQETQYF,TGCAGTGCTAGAAGGGGCGGGAGGTACCAAGAGACCCAGTACTTC
NA,few,TRBJ2-3,TRBV9,CASSAMITDTQYF,TGTGCCAGCAGCGCCATGATCACAGATACGCAGTATTTT
NA,NA,TRBJ1-5,TRBV28,CASSFGKSAGFQPQHF,TGTGCCAGCAGTTTCGGAAAGTCTGCCGGTTTTCAGCCCCAGCATTTT
NA,many,TRBJ1-1,TRBV7-9,CASSLQGGNTEAFF,TGTGCCAGCAGCCTACAGGGAGGGAACACTGAAGCTTTCTTT